Listed here are 27 T cell receptor beta chains from one sample, sequenced in a study of shared clonotypes between healthy human individuals. Clones were sequenced by immunoSEQ multiplex PCR, and TCRdb holds only the in-frame ones, with some missing. The data hold around 510,000 clones, with roughly 95% observed a single time. The sample comprised naive CD4+ T cells sorted from blood. As to subset: CD45RA+ positively selected. The origin of the receptors is a woman in her thirties in good health.

This sequence joins TRBV18 and TRBJ1-1; 12 positions match TRBD1. Germline-derived CDR1 and CDR2 are KGHSH and LQKENI. V gave up 2 bases and J gave up 5 bases; unmatched junction bases: 3. The CDR3 runs 15 residues. The CDR3 region has the DNA TGTGCCAGCTCACCAGGGACAGGGGGCTTGACTGAAGCTTTCTTT. Protein sequence: CASSPGTGGLTEAFF.

A note on this clone: Other DNA sequences in this sample translate to the same CDR3. The chain employs TRBV18 and TRBJ2-3; maybe TRBD2 (6 bases). Germline CDR1 and CDR2: KGHSH and LQKENI. The V gene lost 0 bases and the J gene lost 0 bases, with 7 bases spanning the gap. The length of the CDR3 is 15 residues. The CDR3 DNA follows: TGTGCCAGCTCACCACCTAGCGGTAGCACAGATACGCAGTATTTT. It translates to CASSPPSGSTDTQYF.

CDR3 bases: TGTGCCAGCAGCGCCGGGACTAGCGGGAGCCGGAAGCAGTTCTTC. Translated: CASSAGTSGSRKQFF. The rearrangement uses TRBV7-2 and TRBJ2-1; 14 bases align to TRBD2. The CDR3 runs to 15 residues. After removal of 5 bases from V and 11 bases from J, the junction contained 8 bases not matched to a gene. Germline assignment: CDR1 SGHTA and CDR2 FQGNSA.

The sample holds one count of this clone. The gene calls are TRBV28 and TRBJ2-1, with 7 bases lining up with TRBD2. J lost 8 bases, V lost 6 bases, and 16 bases had no gene match. Per the germline V gene, CDR1 is MDHEN and CDR2 is SYDVKM. The CDR3 has 16 residues. The CDR3 DNA reads as TGTGCCAGCAGCCCCGAGGGAGGGAGTGGGTGGGATGAGCAGTTCTTC. As protein: CASSPEGGSGWDEQFF.

V is TRBV5-6 and J is TRBJ2-1, with 7 positions matching TRBD2. This CDR3 has 15 residues. From germline, CDR1 is SGHDT and CDR2 YYEEEE. Losses at the gene ends were 8 bases for V and 7 bases for J; bases not matched to a gene: 15. CDR3 DNA: TGTGCCAGACCCTGCTTTGGCGGGAGTCGTAATGAGCAGTTCTTC. It is translated as CARPCFGGSRNEQFF.

The chain is built from TRBV11-2 and TRBJ1-4, with D maybe TRBD1 (5 bases). This CDR3 region has 15 residues. Germline CDR1 is SGHAT and CDR2 is FQNNGV. The germline V and J ends were trimmed by 3 bases and 2 bases, with 10 bases remaining between them. In DNA, the CDR3 is TGTGCCAGCAGCTTGAGGGGTCACACTAATGAAAAACTGTTTTTT. It is translated as CASSLRGHTNEKLFF.

There are a few counts of this clone. This chain links TRBV18 with TRBJ2-7; possibly TRBD1 for D (7 bases). In germline, CDR1 is KGHSH, CDR2 LQKENI. V shed 3 bases and J shed 6 bases, with 18 bases lying between them. The CDR3 consists of 15 residues. CDR3 sequence reads: CASSPAGQTTIEQYF. CDR3 nucleotides: TGTGCCAGCTCACCCGCGGGACAGACTACGATCGAGCAGTACTTC. Variable domain in full (rest from reference TRBV18 and TRBJ2-7): NAGVMQNPRHLVRRRGQEARLRCSPMKGHSHVYWYRQLPEEGLKFMVYLQKENIIDESGMPKERFSAEFPKEGPSILRIQQVVRGDSAAYFCASSPAGQTTIEQYFGPGTRLTVT.

The chain couples TRBV7-2 to TRBJ1-2; D is ambiguous. The CDR3 has 13 amino acids. V shed 0 bases and J shed 1 base, with 3 bases lying between them. CDR1 and CDR2 (germline): SGHTA, FQGNSA. The DNA for the CDR3 is TGTGCCAGCAGCTTAGCAGTTAACTATGGCTACACCTTC. It specifies CASSLAVNYGYTF.

In DNA, the CDR3 is TGTGCCAGCAGCTCGGCCCATGCCGGGACAGGGGGCTTGTACGAGCAGTACTTC. Its translation is CASSSAHAGTGGLYEQYF. The chain employs TRBV5-4 and TRBJ2-7; the match to TRBD1 covers 12 bases. The CDR3 runs 18 residues. V shed 3 bases, J shed 4 bases, and the junction held 14 bases outside the gene matches. From germline, CDR1 is SGHNT and CDR2 YYREEE (reference sequence). The variable domain in full, with the rest retrieved from reference TRBV5-4 and TRBJ2-7, is ETGVTQSPTHLIKTRGQQVTLRCSSQSGHNTVSWYQQALGQGPQFIFQYYREEENGRGNFPPRFSGLQFPNYSSELNVNALELDDSALYLCASSSAHAGTGGLYEQYFGPGTRLTVT.

A single count supports this clone. The J gene is TRBJ2-7, the V gene TRBV6-1; D is undetermined. The V end lost 0 bases, the J end lost 0 bases, and 9 bases lay between the germline ends. The CDR3 has 15 residues. Germline-derived CDR1 and CDR2 are MNHNS and SASEGT. The CDR3 DNA is TGTGCCAGCAGTGAAGCCCCGGGCTACTCCTACGAGCAGTACTTC. Encoded protein: CASSEAPGYSYEQYF.

The chain recombines TRBV6-5 with TRBJ2-1; D gene uncertain. V lost 4 bases and J lost 8, with 21 bases in between. This CDR3 region has 16 residues. Germline CDR1 MNHEY, CDR2 SVGAGI. This CDR3 is CASSSPWGSAMDEQFF. The CDR3 DNA follows: TGTGCCAGCAGTTCACCCTGGGGATCAGCGATGGATGAGCAGTTCTTC.

This chain joins TRBV28 and TRBJ2-7; TRBD2 matches 8 bases. J lost 1 base, V lost 5 bases, and 7 bases had no gene match. The CDR3 extends over 15 amino acids. Looked up from germline, CDR1 is MDHEN and CDR2 is SYDVKM. CDR3 sequence: CASSGSGSGSYEQYF. Here the CDR3 DNA reads TGTGCCAGCAGTGGGAGCGGGAGTGGGTCCTACGAGCAGTACTTC. The entire variable domain, with the rest obtained from reference TRBV28 and TRBJ2-7, is as follows: DVKVTQSSRYLVKRTGEKVFLECVQDMDHENMFWYRQDPGLGLRLIYFSYDVKMKEKGDIPEGYSVSREKKERFSLILESASTNQTSMYLCASSGSGSGSYEQYFGPGTRLTVT.

V usage is TRBV2 and J usage is TRBJ1-4; no clear D gene. CDR1 is SNHLY, CDR2 FYNNEI, per germline. CDR3 length equals 15 residues. With 11 bases removed from V and 8 bases from J, the gap between germline ends came to 24 bases. Here the CDR3 DNA reads TGTGCCGGATCTCAGATGGCCCCGCCGGGGGAAAAACTGTTTTTT. It is translated as CAGSQMAPPGEKLFF.

The gene calls are TRBV11-2 and TRBJ2-6; TRBD1 is a possible D gene (6 bases). Trimming took 0 bases from V and 2 from J, leaving 8 bases between them. Looked up from germline, CDR1 is SGHAT and CDR2 is FQNNGV. The CDR3 consists of 16 residues. CDR3 bases: TGTGCCAGCAGCTTAGAGGGGGCCACTGGGGCCAACGTCCTGACTTTC. Its protein product is CASSLEGATGANVLTF.

This chain links TRBV18 with TRBJ2-7; 8 bases agree with TRBD1. With V trimmed by 1 base and J by 3 bases, 11 bases remained unmatched. The CDR3 has 17 amino acids. Germline CDR1 KGHSH, CDR2 LQKENI. The CDR3 DNA reads TGTGCCAGCTCACCACTCGGTACAGGACAGGGATACTACGAGCAGTACTTC. This codes for CASSPLGTGQGYYEQYF.

The genes are TRBV6-1 and TRBJ2-7, with a tentative D call TRBD1 (5 bases). With 1 base removed from V and 6 bases from J, the gap between germline ends came to 13 bases. Germline V gene data show CDR1 as MNHNS and CDR2 as SASEGT. The CDR3 loop spans 14 amino acids. This chain's CDR3 is CASSEDSRVSEQYF. The CDR3 bases are TGTGCCAGCAGTGAAGATTCCAGGGTAAGCGAGCAGTACTTC.

V and J are TRBV11-2 and TRBJ2-5, with D perhaps TRBD1 (5 bases). The J call is doubtful: the DNA matches TRBJ2-7 better. This CDR3 spans 15 amino acids. CDR1 is SGHAT, CDR2 FQNNGV, per germline. The chain's CDR3 is CASSKWSQVPYEQYF. CDR3 in DNA: TGTGCCAGCAGCAAGTGGTCACAGGTTCCCTACGAGCAGTACTTC.

The V and J genes are TRBV28 and TRBJ2-7; D call uncertain. Between the trimmed V and J ends, which lost 6 bases and 6 bases, there was a span of 15 bases. Germline V lookup: CDR1 MDHEN, CDR2 SYDVKM. The CDR3 length is 13 residues. CDR3 in amino acids: CASRQQSTREQYF. The CDR3 nucleotides read TGTGCCAGCAGACAGCAATCGACCCGCGAGCAGTACTTC.

The J gene is TRBJ2-7, the V gene TRBV19; 7 bases are a match to TRBD2. This CDR3 is built from 12 residues. Trimming took 6 bases from V and 6 from J; bases not matched to a gene: 5. CDR1 and CDR2 from the germline V gene are LNHDA and SQIVND (reference sequence). The CDR3 reads CASSGPGGEQYF. CDR3 bases: TGTGCCAGTAGCGGGCCGGGAGGCGAGCAGTACTTC.

V gene TRBV10-3 combines with J gene TRBJ1-1, with TRBD1 as a possible D gene (6 bases). The CDR3 runs 14 residues. V was clipped by 4 bases and J by 2 bases, with 11 bases between them. Looked up from germline, CDR1 is ENHRY and CDR2 is SYGVKD. The CDR3: CAISAGADNTEAFF. Written as DNA, the CDR3 is TGTGCCATCAGTGCGGGGGCCGATAACACTGAAGCTTTCTTT.

This chain links TRBV7-9 with TRBJ2-2; 9 nucleotides match TRBD2. CDR1 and CDR2 from the germline V gene are SEHNR and FQNEAQ (reference sequence). V gave up 2 bases and J gave up 2 bases; unmatched junction bases: 9. This CDR3 region has 18 residues. The CDR3 reads CASSLTLGGRANTGELFF. The CDR3 nucleotides are TGTGCCAGCAGCTTAACCCTCGGCGGGAGGGCCAACACCGGGGAGCTGTTTTTT.

The chain is built from TRBV12-5 and TRBJ2-1; 12 nucleotides align to TRBD2. There are 19 residues in the CDR3. The germline V gene encodes CDR1 LGHNT and CDR2 FRNRAP. With 0 bases clipped from V and 5 bases from J, the junction kept 11 bases outside the gene matches. The CDR3 spells CASGLVLAGGVNRDNEQFF. DNA of the CDR3: TGTGCTAGTGGTTTGGTACTAGCGGGAGGAGTAAATCGAGACAATGAGCAGTTCTTC.

The gene calls are TRBV25-1 and TRBJ1-1; tentatively, D is TRBD1 (5 bases). Germline V gives CDR1 MGHDK, CDR2 SYGVNS. The CDR3 sequence is 13 residues long. With 7 bases removed from V and 3 bases from J, the gap between germline ends came to 12 bases. The chain's CDR3 is CASNPGWDTEAFF. As DNA, the CDR3 is TGTGCCAGCAATCCAGGGTGGGACACTGAAGCTTTCTTT.

This clone was recorded only once. The CDR3 here is CASTSGWGTGELFF. Here the CDR3 DNA reads TGTGCCAGTACTAGCGGGTGGGGCACCGGGGAGCTGTTTTTT. V is TRBV2 and J is TRBJ2-2, with TRBD2 matching 9 bases. The trim removed 9 bases at V and 4 bases at J, leaving 6 bases unmatched. The CDR3 is 14 residues long. CDR1 and CDR2 from the germline V gene are SNHLY and FYNNEI. The full variable domain, in which reference TRBV2 and TRBJ2-2 provide the parts outside the CDR3, is EPEVTQTPSHQVTQMGQEVILRCVPISNHLYFYWYRQILGQKVEFLVSFYNNEISEKSEIFDDQFSVERPDGSNFTLKIRSTKLEDSAMYFCASTSGWGTGELFFGEGSRLTVL.

The chain recombines TRBV5-1 with TRBJ1-1; 9 positions match TRBD1. V lost 1 base, J lost 0 bases, and 10 bases stayed unmatched. Germline V gene sequence: CDR1 SGHRS, CDR2 YFSETQ. The CDR3 sequence is 18 residues long. CDR3 sequence (DNA): TGCGCCAGCAGCTTGCTTCCGGGACAGGGTCTCCTGAACACTGAAGCTTTCTTT. Translation gives CASSLLPGQGLLNTEAFF.

As concerns this clone: The sample carries other DNA sequences with the same CDR3. This chain joins TRBV10-1 and TRBJ1-5; 7 bases fit TRBD1. There are 12 residues in the CDR3. Germline values: CDR1 WNHNN, CDR2 SYGVQD (reference sequence). V gave up 9 bases and J gave up 2 bases; unmatched junction bases: 1. For the CDR3, the DNA is TGCGCCAGTGGACAGGGCAATCAGCCCCAGCATTTT. This codes for CASGQGNQPQHF.

The chain carries TRBV28 and TRBJ2-1; 14 nucleotides match TRBD2. The germline CDR1 and CDR2 sequences are MDHEN and SYDVKM. Trimming removed 5 bases from V and 2 bases from J; junction bases left unmatched: 5. The CDR3 has 17 amino acids. DNA for the CDR3: TGTGCCAGCAGTCCGGGACTAGCGGGAGCACCCTACAATGAGCAGTTCTTC. It specifies CASSPGLAGAPYNEQFF.